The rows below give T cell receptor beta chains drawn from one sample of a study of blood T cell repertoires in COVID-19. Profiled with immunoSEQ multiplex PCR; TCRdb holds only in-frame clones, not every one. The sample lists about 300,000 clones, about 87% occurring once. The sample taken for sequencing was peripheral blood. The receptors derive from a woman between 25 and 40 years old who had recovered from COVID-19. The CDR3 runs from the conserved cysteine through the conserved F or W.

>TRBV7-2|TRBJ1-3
CASSLRQATSGNTIYF
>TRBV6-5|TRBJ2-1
CASGTSLYNEQFF
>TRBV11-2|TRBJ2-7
CASSFARGRTYEQYF
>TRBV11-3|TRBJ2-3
CASSPLAGGMDTQYF
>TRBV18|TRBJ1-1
CASSPIRGARRTEAFF
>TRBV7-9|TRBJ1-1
CASSKQGEAFF
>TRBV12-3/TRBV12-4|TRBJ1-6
CASRDTFNSPLHF
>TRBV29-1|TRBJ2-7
CSVAGTGAPGYYEQYF
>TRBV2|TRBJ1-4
CASRNRDREYEKLFF
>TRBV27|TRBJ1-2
CASSSKDRGYGYTF
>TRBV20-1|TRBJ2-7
CSAREENEQYF
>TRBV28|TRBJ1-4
CASSTGGLTNEKLFF
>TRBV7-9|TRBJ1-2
CASSLEGFDRVKRYGYTF
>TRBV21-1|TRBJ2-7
CASSKRETGLVRKQYF
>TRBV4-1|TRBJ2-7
CASSPPGGTDEQYF
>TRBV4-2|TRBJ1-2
CASSGGTGSFGDGYTF
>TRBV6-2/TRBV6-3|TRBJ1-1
CASSYSVYTEAFF
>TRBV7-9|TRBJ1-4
CASSLETQLFF
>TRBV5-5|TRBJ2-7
CASSPQATEQYF
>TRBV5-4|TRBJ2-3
CASSRDFHTDTQYF
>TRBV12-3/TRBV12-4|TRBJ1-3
CASGRNTIYF
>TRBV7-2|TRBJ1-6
CASSFPPNNSPLHF
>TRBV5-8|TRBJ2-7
CASSLETGKFEQYF
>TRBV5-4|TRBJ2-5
CASSAQGPSAETQYF
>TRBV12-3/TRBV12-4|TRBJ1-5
CASSLEQNQPQHF
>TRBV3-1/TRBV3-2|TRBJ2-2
CASSHIALAAGELFF
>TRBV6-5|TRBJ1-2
CASSSPGTLNYGYTF
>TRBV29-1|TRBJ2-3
CSVETRGRRQDTQYF
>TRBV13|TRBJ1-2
CASSSDRTDYGYTF
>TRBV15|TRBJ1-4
CATSRELTRGVRNEKLFF
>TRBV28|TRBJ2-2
CASTLGGNTGELFF
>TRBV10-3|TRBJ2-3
CASQRGARTDTQYF
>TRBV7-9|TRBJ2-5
CASSLGRQGETQYF
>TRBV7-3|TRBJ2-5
CASSLGTGVRETQYF
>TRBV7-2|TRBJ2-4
CASSFQGLAGPRVKNIQYF
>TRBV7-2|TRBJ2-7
CASSLGHSFYEQYF
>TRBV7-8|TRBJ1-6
CASRLQGINSPLHF
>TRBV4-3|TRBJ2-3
CASSQVGRGRDTQYF
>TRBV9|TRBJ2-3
CASSPGGGFGDTQYF
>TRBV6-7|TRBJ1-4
CASSPRGLFF
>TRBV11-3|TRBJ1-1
CASSFSRASEAFF
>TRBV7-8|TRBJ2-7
CASSFRGVPYEQYF
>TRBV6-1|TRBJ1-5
CASSEGTGAQPQHF
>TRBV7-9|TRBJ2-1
CASSILLGRQFF
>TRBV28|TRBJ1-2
CASRGTGEGYTF
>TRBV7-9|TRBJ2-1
CASSDNLWGKGYNEQFF
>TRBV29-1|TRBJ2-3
CSVGGDTSTDTQYF
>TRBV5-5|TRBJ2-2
CASSSGGRNGELFF
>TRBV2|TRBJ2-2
CASSAQGRAGELFF
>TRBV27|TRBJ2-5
CASSLGGGLQETQYF
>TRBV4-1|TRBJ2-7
CASSRSLAGSSYEQYF
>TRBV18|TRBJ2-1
CASSPGTSGSYNEQFF
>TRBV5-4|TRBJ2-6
CASSLGGQGAISGANVLTF
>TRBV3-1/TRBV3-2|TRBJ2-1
CASSQSSGVTDEQFF
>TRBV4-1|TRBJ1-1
CASSQVQGAGTEAFF
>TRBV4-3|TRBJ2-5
CASSQDLRGGAGETQYF
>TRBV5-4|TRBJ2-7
CASSFGTGEGYEQYF
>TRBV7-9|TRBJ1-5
CASSSGQYNQPQHF
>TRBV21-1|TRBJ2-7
CASSIQGTYEQYF